This TCR beta chain was documented in a study of tumor-infiltrating lymphocytes in glioblastoma multiforme. Multiple V-beta primers and a C-beta primer amplified TCRB from RNA. TCRB-specific cDNA synthesis used roughly 0.5 ug of total RNA. No unique molecular identifiers were described for these TCRB libraries. TCRdb used MiXCR to reprocess the multiplex PCR reads, holding one entry per CDR3 protein. The sample has 7,000 to 9,500 distinct CDR3 sequences; roughly 69% are singletons. Worth noting for this clonotype: Its target is unknown. Sequence at one end of the junction differs from germline and may be a read error.

Findings and limits, study-wide: No surface-marker sorting into functional T cell subtypes was done. Unequal TCR RNA per T cell might skew measured clone sizes.

This clonotype was obtained from a male donor with glioblastoma. Sequenced: brain tumor tissue.

CDR3 residues: CGARYDSGLYEQSF. The CDR3 DNA reads TGCGGTGCTAGATATGATTCAGGGCTGTATGAGCAGTCCTTC. The chain carries TRBV20-1 and TRBJ2-1, with D perhaps TRBD1 (5 bases). The CDR3 contains 14 residues. Germline CDR1 reads DFQATT; CDR2 reads SNEGSKA (reference sequence).